This T cell receptor (beta chain) appears in the sequencing data of a study of spatial heterogeneity in lung cancer. For the study at large: Raw reads contained each unique TCR and UMI combination more than ten times on average.

Time point indicated: sample taken at primary tumor resection. Whole RNA, isolated from tumor, nontumor lung or frozen PBMC, was sequenced without prior sorting. This clonotype was seen a few times. What it binds is not known. Unique molecular identifiers tagged every individual TCR cDNA molecule. TCRdb reprocessed the 5' RACE reads via MiXCR and lists one record per CDR3 protein. The sample comprises 60,000 to 80,000 distinct CDR3 sequences, roughly 15% of which are singletons, and 6.5% to 8.5% rests with the top ten. The ends lost 3 bases at V and 6 bases at J; junction bases unmatched: 8. This CDR3 comprises 17 residues. Germline V gene lookup returns CDR1 SGHRS and CDR2 YFSETQ. Study findings and constraints: At tumor resection, ubiquitous expanded TCRs were detected in blood more often than later.

The chain recombines TRBV5-1 with TRBJ2-2, with 13 bases lining up with TRBD2. The TCR sequence derives from a male donor with early-stage non-small cell lung cancer. Sequenced material: PBMCs, taken at surgery. CDR3 protein: CASSWTSGSSSAGELFF. CDR3 nucleotides: TGCGCCAGCAGCTGGACTAGCGGGAGTTCCTCCGCCGGGGAGCTGTTTTTT.